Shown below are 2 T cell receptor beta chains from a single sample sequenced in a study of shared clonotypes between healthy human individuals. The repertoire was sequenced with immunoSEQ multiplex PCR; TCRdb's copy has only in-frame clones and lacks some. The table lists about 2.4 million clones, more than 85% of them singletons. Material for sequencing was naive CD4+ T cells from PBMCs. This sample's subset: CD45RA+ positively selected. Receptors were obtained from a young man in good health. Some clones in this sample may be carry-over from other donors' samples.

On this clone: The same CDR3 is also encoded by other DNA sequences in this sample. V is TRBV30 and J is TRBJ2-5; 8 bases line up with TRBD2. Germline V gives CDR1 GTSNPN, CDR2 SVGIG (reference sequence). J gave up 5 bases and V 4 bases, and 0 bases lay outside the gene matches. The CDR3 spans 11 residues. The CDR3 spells CAWTGGETQYF. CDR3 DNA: TGTGCCTGGACGGGAGGGGAGACCCAGTACTTC.

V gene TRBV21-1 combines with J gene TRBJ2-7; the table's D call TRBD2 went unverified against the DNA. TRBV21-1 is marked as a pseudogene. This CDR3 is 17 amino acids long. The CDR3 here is CASSQTKGLAGSYEQYF. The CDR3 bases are TGTGCCAGCAGTCAAACGAAGGGCCTAGCGGGATCCTACGAGCAGTACTTC.